These T cell receptor beta chains were read from a single sample in a study of blood T cell repertoires in COVID-19. Here immunoSEQ multiplex PCR was the method, and the copy in TCRdb shows in-frame clones only, minus some. The data contain about 6,000 clones, about four fifths of them singletons. Sequenced input: peripheral blood. The source of these receptors is a human donor in a cohort sampled during active COVID-19. Both conserved end residues are trimmed from each CDR3. Each record gives: J gene, V gene, D gene, CDR3 protein. D genes are given only for firm matches.

TRBJ2-1,TRBV6-2/TRBV6-3,NA,ASSLENIAADEQF
TRBJ2-1,TRBV27,NA,ASSPDYLSYNEQF
TRBJ1-3,TRBV27,TRBD1,ASRTGNGNTIY
TRBJ1-3,TRBV7-9,NA,ASRPRGNSGNTIY
TRBJ1-2,TRBV5-1,TRBD1,ASSLGVRGSYGYT
TRBJ2-7,TRBV11-2,NA,ASSLVVSLEQY
TRBJ2-5,TRBV5-4,NA,ASSSPLEGTQY
TRBJ1-6,TRBV2,TRBD1,ASSTGTGGNSPLH
TRBJ1-5,TRBV19,TRBD1,ASSRTGIGQPQH
TRBJ2-1,TRBV5-6,NA,ASSFADNEQF
TRBJ2-1,TRBV4-1,NA,ASSQTAINNEQF
TRBJ1-4,TRBV7-8,NA,ASTGPRTGSEKLF
TRBJ2-5,TRBV5-4,TRBD1,ASSSPGQGAGETQY
TRBJ2-7,TRBV10-1,TRBD2,ASSLGVAGREQY
TRBJ1-1,TRBV4-1,TRBD1,ASSQGRVGQVNTEAF
TRBJ2-3,TRBV24-1,TRBD2,ATSDSKTSGSPDTQY
TRBJ1-1,TRBV7-3,NA,ASSSQAGAGLTEAF
TRBJ2-1,TRBV24-1,TRBD1,ATSDAGQGTGYNEQF
TRBJ2-2,TRBV28,TRBD1,ASSTRQGLTGELF
TRBJ2-5,TRBV5-4,NA,ASSLERRTPETQY
TRBJ2-7,TRBV12-3/TRBV12-4,TRBD1,ASSTGTGYEQY
TRBJ1-5,TRBV19,TRBD1,ASSKLSGGSGQPQH
TRBJ2-2,TRBV19,NA,ANTDSPGNTGELF
TRBJ1-2,TRBV28,NA,ASRMGAVAYGYT
TRBJ1-2,TRBV4-1,NA,ASRPTTGIYGYT
TRBJ2-1,TRBV10-3,TRBD2,AISEGKAGEGNEQF
TRBJ1-5,TRBV28,NA,AARVRGSNQPQH
TRBJ2-5,TRBV5-6,TRBD1,ASSWDREGTQY
TRBJ2-3,TRBV2,NA,ASSENGGTDTQY
TRBJ2-5,TRBV6-6,TRBD2,ASSRDYLGTQY
TRBJ1-4,TRBV28,NA,ASTRAFEKLF
TRBJ2-1,TRBV15,TRBD2,ATSSGTSGTYEQF
TRBJ2-2,TRBV29-1,NA,SVTSTGELF
TRBJ1-5,TRBV12-3/TRBV12-4,NA,ASSLMVDQPQH
TRBJ2-2,TRBV5-4,TRBD2,ASSPTGQREGRFTGELF